This T cell receptor beta chain was observed in a study of blood T cell repertoires in COVID-19. Looking at the study overall: Acute-phase and convalescent COVID-19 samples originated in the United States, Italy and Spain. T cells, B-cell-depleted T cells, or PBMCs provided the cDNA or gDNA that served as material.

In the original analysis: The authors estimated nucleated cell counts from reference gene primer amplification. TCRdb keeps only in-frame clones here, not all; method: immunoSEQ multiplex PCR. D and trimming come from the DNA, and the V and J calls and clone size come from that table. The table lists 93,000 or so clones, 70% to 90% of them singletons. There are 15 residues in the CDR3. Germline V gives CDR1 GTSNPN, CDR2 SVGIG (reference sequence). V was trimmed by 0 bases and J by 5 bases, leaving 16 bases between them. The specimen sequenced was peripheral blood. The rearrangement uses TRBV30 and TRBJ2-5; a possible D gene is TRBD2 (6 bases). This clonotype was sampled from a woman in her sixties with acute or convalescent COVID-19. CDR3 residues: CAWSVGDWGRETQYF. The CDR3 DNA reads TGTGCCTGGAGTGTTGGGGACTGGGGAAGGGAGACCCAGTACTTC.